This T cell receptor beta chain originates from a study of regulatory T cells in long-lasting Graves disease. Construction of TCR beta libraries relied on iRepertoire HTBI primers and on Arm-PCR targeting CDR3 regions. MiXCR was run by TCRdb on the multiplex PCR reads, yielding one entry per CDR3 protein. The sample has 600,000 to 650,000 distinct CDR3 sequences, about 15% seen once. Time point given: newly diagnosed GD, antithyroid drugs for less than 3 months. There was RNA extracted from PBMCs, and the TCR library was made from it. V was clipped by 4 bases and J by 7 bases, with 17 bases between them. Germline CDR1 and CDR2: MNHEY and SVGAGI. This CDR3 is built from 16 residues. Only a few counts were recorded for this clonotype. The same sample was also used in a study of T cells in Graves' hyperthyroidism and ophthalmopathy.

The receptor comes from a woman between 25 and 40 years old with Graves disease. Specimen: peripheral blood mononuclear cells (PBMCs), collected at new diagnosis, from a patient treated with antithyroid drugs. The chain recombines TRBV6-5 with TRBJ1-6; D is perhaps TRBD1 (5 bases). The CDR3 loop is CASSLYGGFRNSPLHF. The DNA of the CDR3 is TGTGCCAGCAGTTTATACGGGGGTTTTCGGAATTCACCCCTCCACTTT.